This T cell receptor beta chain was observed in a study of cytomegalovirus exposure and HLA in healthy donors. General study points: TCR beta chains associated with HLA were, in a later analysis, more clonally expanded than equally common others. Among immune exposure information, only CMV serostatus was available. An analysis that came later showed most CMV-associated TCR beta chains appearing HLA-restricted. Sequencing depth roughly uniform across donors was assumed in presence/absence analyses.

PCR used 60 Vbeta primers and 13 Jbeta primers. Some clones are missing from TCRdb's copy, which holds only in-frame ones; the method was immunoSEQ multiplex PCR. In the table there are 170,000 or so clones, approximately 88% of which are singletons. V gave up 2 bases and J gave up 1 base, with 11 bases separating them. This CDR3 is 16 amino acids long. The germline V gene has CDR1 MNHNS and CDR2 SASEGT. Turning to this clone: Its target is unknown.

The chain recombines TRBV6-1 with TRBJ2-2; D not resolved. Material: PBMCs. This TCR was sampled from a boy between 2 and 10 years old in good health and CMV-seronegative. The DNA for the CDR3 is TGTGCCAGCAGTGAATTTGAAGCTTTGAACACCGGGGAGCTGTTTTTT. Translating it yields CASSEFEALNTGELFF.